This entry lists 15 T cell receptor beta chains sequenced from one sample in a study of T-cell memory formation after mild COVID-19. TCRdb re-analysed the 5' RACE reads in MiXCR, keeping a single row per CDR3 protein. Of 200,000 to 250,000 distinct CDR3 sequences in the sample, 9.4% are singletons; the top ten hold around a fifth. Sequencing was performed on PBMCs or a T cell subset sorted from them (not recorded which). All receptors come from a man aged 18-30 years who had mild COVID-19 (a few samples of this study predate the infection). Cell type and time point are not known.

This chain links TRBV7-9 with TRBJ2-7; no firm D call. CDR1 and CDR2 from the germline V gene are SEHNR and FQNEAQ (reference sequence). This CDR3 comprises 12 residues. V lost 3 bases to trimming and J lost 2 bases, with 5 bases between them. CDR3 bases: TGTGCCAGCAGCTTGCAAACCTACGAGCAGTACTTC. Protein: CASSLQTYEQYF.

The chain joins TRBV2 to TRBJ2-6; D is unclear. CDR1 SNHLY and CDR2 FYNNEI come from the germline V gene. Between the trimmed V and J ends, which lost 7 bases and 2 bases, there was a span of 12 bases. This CDR3 has 15 amino acids. The CDR3 coding sequence is TGTGCCAGCACCCGTACAGAAGCTGGGGCCAACGTCCTGACTTTC. It is translated as CASTRTEAGANVLTF.

This clonotype was seen more than once but under ten times. This chain links TRBV12-3 or TRBV12-4 with TRBJ2-7; D might be TRBD1 (5 bases). V shed 3 bases and J shed 3 bases, with 12 bases lying between them. The CDR3 runs to 14 residues. The CDR3: CASSFPQTVYEQYF. CDR3 DNA sequence: TGTGCCAGCAGTTTTCCCCAGACAGTCTACGAGCAGTACTTC.

The chain couples TRBV5-1 to TRBJ2-1, with 7 bases lining up with TRBD2. The CDR3 consists of 15 residues. Germline lookup yields CDR1 SGHRS and CDR2 YFSETQ. The trim removed 2 bases at V and 6 bases at J, leaving 8 bases unmatched. CDR3 residues: CASSLGRAGSNEQFF. CDR3 nucleotides: TGCGCCAGCAGCTTAGGCCGAGCGGGGAGCAATGAGCAGTTCTTC.

This chain connects TRBV7-2 to TRBJ1-2; D is unresolved. Looked up from germline, CDR1 is SGHTA and CDR2 is FQGNSA. The CDR3 totals 12 residues. V was cut by 5 bases and J by 6 bases, with 10 bases left in between. The DNA of the CDR3 is TGTGCCAGCAGCCGCCTGAGGGATGGCTACACCTTC. This translates into CASSRLRDGYTF.

This clonotype was picked up a small number of times. V is TRBV6-5 and J is TRBJ2-1, with unresolved D. The CDR3 extends over 14 amino acids. V shed 0 bases and J shed 5 bases, with 8 bases lying between them. CDR1 is MNHEY and CDR2 is SVGAGI in the germline V gene. The CDR3 spells CASSYSDGDNEQFF. The CDR3 DNA is TGTGCCAGCAGTTACTCCGACGGAGACAATGAGCAGTTCTTC.

In this sample, this clonotype turned up a few times. This chain's CDR3 is CASSSGGARDTQYF. CDR3 in DNA: TGTGCCAGCAGTAGCGGGGGGGCGCGGGATACGCAGTATTTT. V gene TRBV9 combines with J gene TRBJ2-3, with 11 bases matching TRBD2. This CDR3 is built from 14 residues. Per germline, CDR1 SGDLS and CDR2 YYNGEE. Unmatched junction bases numbered 5, after V lost 5 bases and J lost 6 bases.

V and J are TRBV7-2 and TRBJ2-7, with 7 bases lining up with TRBD1. J was trimmed by 5 bases and V by 3 bases; bases with no gene match: 7. There are 14 residues in the CDR3. From germline, CDR1 is SGHTA and CDR2 FQGNSA. CDR3 region: CASSFYTDRDEQYF. The CDR3 nucleotides read TGTGCCAGCAGCTTCTACACCGACAGGGACGAGCAGTACTTC.

This clonotype was detected many times. The DNA of the CDR3 is TGTGCCAGCAGTTACCCCGGGGGGGCCACAGATACGCAGTATTTT. It yields the protein CASSYPGGATDTQYF. The chain links TRBV6-6 to TRBJ2-3; 8 nucleotides align to TRBD2. Germline values: CDR1 MNHNY, CDR2 SVGAGI (reference sequence). V lost 2 bases to trimming and J lost 2 bases; unmatched junction nucleotides: 3. The CDR3 consists of 15 residues.

The rearrangement uses TRBV21-1 and TRBJ2-7. TRBV21-1 is recorded as a pseudogene. The CDR3 has 11 amino acids. The CDR3 loop reads CASSGVFEQYF. CDR3 nucleotide sequence: TGTGCCAGCTCTGGGGTTTTCGAGCAGTACTTC.

The rearrangement uses TRBV30 and TRBJ1-3; D uncertain. Trimming shortened V by 2 bases and J by 2 bases, and 7 bases separated the two germline ends. The CDR3 has 13 residues. Per the germline V gene, CDR1 is GTSNPN and CDR2 is SVGIG (reference sequence). The CDR3: CAWSTGPGNTIYF. Here the CDR3 DNA reads TGTGCCTGGAGTACCGGTCCTGGAAACACCATATATTTT.

This clonotype came up a few times. J is TRBJ1-5 and V is TRBV28; weak D call: TRBD1 (5 bases). Germline V gene sequence: CDR1 MDHEN, CDR2 SYDVKM. This CDR3 has 15 amino acids. Trimming took 6 bases from V and 2 from J, leaving 14 bases between them. The CDR3 loop is CASSLPSRGNQPQHF. CDR3 DNA: TGTGCCAGCAGCCTCCCCTCCAGGGGCAATCAGCCCCAGCATTTT.

V is TRBV12-3 or TRBV12-4 and J is TRBJ1-1; D unclear. The length of the CDR3 is 13 residues. The ends were cut back, 6 bases at V and 9 bases at J, with 17 bases in the middle. In nucleotides, the CDR3 is TGTGCCAGCAGCGGGATTGGCGTTATGAAAGCTTTCTTT. Its protein is CASSGIGVMKAFF.

The chain combines TRBV7-6 with TRBJ2-7, with D perhaps matching TRBD2 (6 bases). The CDR3 is 14 amino acids. Germline loops: CDR1 SGHVS, CDR2 FNYEAQ. V lost 5 bases to trimming and J lost 3 bases, with 14 bases between them. The chain's CDR3 is CASSPGAGIYEQYF. The CDR3 DNA follows: TGTGCCAGCAGCCCCGGGGCGGGGATCTACGAGCAGTACTTC.

This clonotype has only a few counts. The CDR3 here is CSSVERGGLNYNSPLHF. The CDR3 DNA reads as TGCAGCTCCGTTGAAAGGGGCGGGTTGAACTATAATTCACCCCTCCACTTT. The chain links TRBV20-1 to TRBJ1-6; TRBD1 is a possible D gene (5 bases). CDR3 length equals 17 residues. Germline CDR1 and CDR2: DFQATT and SNEGSKA (reference sequence).